This T cell receptor (beta chain) was observed in a study of blood T cell repertoires in COVID-19. Study-level information: Spain, Italy and the United States supplied samples that represented acute and convalescent COVID-19. The cDNA or gDNA used as material had been derived from T cells, B-cell-depleted T cells, or PBMCs.

Original methodology: Estimation of nucleated cell counts was performed using reference gene primer amplification. Clones were sequenced by immunoSEQ multiplex PCR, and TCRdb holds only the in-frame ones, with some missing. The D gene and trimming were derived from the DNA, and the V and J assignments and clone size from that table. This table has over 35,000 clones, roughly 83% appearing once. Trimming pared 7 bases from V and 0 bases from J, leaving 10 bases between. CDR1 is LNHDA, CDR2 SQIVND, per germline (reference sequence). This CDR3 is 14 amino acids long. The clonotype comes from a human donor with acute or convalescent COVID-19. The donor label of this sample is uncertain. The rearrangement links TRBV19 to TRBJ2-1; perhaps TRBD1 as D (5 bases). The sample was peripheral blood. CDR3 sequence reads: CASKGQSSYNEQFF. The CDR3 nucleotides read TGTGCCAGTAAGGGGCAGAGCTCCTACAATGAGCAGTTCTTC.